The present entry profiles one T cell receptor (beta chain) with its context. Its target is not known. These data come from a study of vaccination effects on CD4 cells after COVID-19. Before any sequencing was done, the ViraFEST assay used viral peptide pools to expand antigen-specific CD4+ T cells. CD4+ T cell isolation took place after 10 days of culture. Vaccinees lacked prior SARS-CoV-2 infection and tested negative for nucleocapsid antibodies. The culture medium for 2 million or so PBMC per well included approximately 10 IU/ml IL-2 and around 9.8 ug/ml peptides. Sequencing used immunoSEQ multiplex PCR; TCRdb keeps in-frame clones, though not all of them. The sample lists tens of thousands of clones, approximately 70% occurring once. CDR3 length: 15 residues. V shed 5 bases, J shed 5 bases, and the junction held 11 bases outside the gene matches. Germline assignment: CDR1 SEHNR and CDR2 FQNEAQ (reference sequence).

This chain joins TRBV7-9 and TRBJ2-7, with 8 positions matching TRBD2. Sequencing was performed on CD4+ T cells from PBMCs cultured with SARS-CoV-2 spike peptides, taken before COVID-19 vaccination. The origin of this receptor is a human donor who received a COVID-19 vaccine. The CDR3 loop reads CASSRRVAGRDEQYF. DNA of the CDR3: TGTGCCAGCAGCCGCCGGGTAGCGGGGCGGGACGAGCAGTACTTC.